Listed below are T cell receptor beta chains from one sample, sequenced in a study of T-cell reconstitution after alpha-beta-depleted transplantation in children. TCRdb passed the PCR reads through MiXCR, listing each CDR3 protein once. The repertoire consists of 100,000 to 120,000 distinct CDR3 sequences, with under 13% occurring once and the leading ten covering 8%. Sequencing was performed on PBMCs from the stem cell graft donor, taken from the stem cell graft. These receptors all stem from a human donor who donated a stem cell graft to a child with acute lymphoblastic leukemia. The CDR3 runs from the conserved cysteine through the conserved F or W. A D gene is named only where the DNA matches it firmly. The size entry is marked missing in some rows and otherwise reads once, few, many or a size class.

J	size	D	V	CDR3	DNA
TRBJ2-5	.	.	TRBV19	CASSIAAGRFQETQYF	TGTGCCAGTAGTATTGCCGCCGGGAGATTCCAAGAGACCCAGTACTTC
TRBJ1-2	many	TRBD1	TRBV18	CASSPPSGGNGYTF	TGTGCCAGCTCACCACCGTCAGGGGGCAATGGCTACACCTTC
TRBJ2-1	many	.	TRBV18	CASSPLWGNEQFF	TGTGCCAGCTCACCACTATGGGGCAATGAGCAGTTCTTC
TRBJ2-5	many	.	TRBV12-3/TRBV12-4	CASMRRGPPQETQYF	TGTGCCAGCATGCGAAGAGGGCCCCCCCAAGAGACCCAGTACTTC
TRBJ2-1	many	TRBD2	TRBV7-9	CASSTGTRNNEQFF	TGTGCCAGCAGCACCGGGACTAGGAATAATGAGCAGTTCTTC
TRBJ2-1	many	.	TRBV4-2	CASSRIGPERGRYNEQFF	TGTGCCAGCAGCCGGATTGGTCCGGAACGTGGTCGGTACAATGAGCAGTTCTTC
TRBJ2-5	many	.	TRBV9	CASSVGTQETQYF	TGTGCCAGCAGCGTAGGGACCCAAGAGACCCAGTACTTC
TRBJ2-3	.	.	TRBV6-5	CASVRRLVNRLADTQYF	TGTGCCAGCGTTCGGAGACTAGTGAACCGGTTGGCAGATACGCAGTATTTT
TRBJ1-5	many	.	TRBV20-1	CSAQGGYWNQPQHF	TGCAGTGCGCAGGGAGGGTATTGGAATCAGCCCCAGCATTTT
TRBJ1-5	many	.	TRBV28	CASSLPTSGQPQHF	TGTGCCAGCAGTCTCCCCACAAGCGGACAGCCCCAGCATTTT
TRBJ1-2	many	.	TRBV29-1	CSVDRTQGNGYTF	TGCAGCGTTGATAGGACTCAGGGAAATGGCTACACCTTC
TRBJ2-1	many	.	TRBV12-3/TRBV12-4	CASSLRGLKTNEQFF	TGTGCCAGCAGTTTGAGAGGGCTCAAGACGAATGAGCAGTTCTTC
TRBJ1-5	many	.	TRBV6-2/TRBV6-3	CASSYIPGTEPQHF	TGTGCCAGCAGTTATATTCCAGGGACTGAGCCCCAGCATTTT
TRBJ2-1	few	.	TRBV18	CASSQHDNEQFF	TGTGCCAGCTCACAACATGACAATGAGCAGTTCTTC
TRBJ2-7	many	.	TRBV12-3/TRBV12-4	CASSSDRYEQYF	TGTGCCAGCAGTTCAGATAGATACGAGCAGTACTTC
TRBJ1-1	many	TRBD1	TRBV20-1	CSARTGMSTEAFF	TGCAGTGCCAGGACAGGGATGAGCACTGAAGCTTTCTTT
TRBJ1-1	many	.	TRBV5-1	CASSSWGEAGEAFF	TGCGCCAGCAGCTCGTGGGGGGAAGCCGGTGAAGCTTTCTTT
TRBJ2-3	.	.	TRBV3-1	CASTQWLWGGLKTDTQYF	TGTGCCTCCACCCAGTGGCTTTGGGGGGGCTTGAAAACAGATACGCAGTATTTT
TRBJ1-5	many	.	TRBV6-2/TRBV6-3	CASSRDHNQPQHF	TGTGCCAGCTCACGGGACCACAATCAGCCCCAGCATTTT
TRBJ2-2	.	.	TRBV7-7	CASSLGPAGELFF	TGTGCTAGCAGCTTAGGCCCGGCCGGGGAGCTGTTTTTT
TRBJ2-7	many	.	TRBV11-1	CASTVGSVWGTTDSYEQYF	TGTGCCAGCACCGTCGGGTCGGTTTGGGGGACGACCGACTCCTACGAGCAGTACTTC
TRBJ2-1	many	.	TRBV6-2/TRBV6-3	CASSTLNNEQFF	TGTGCCAGCAGTACCCTAAACAATGAGCAGTTCTTC
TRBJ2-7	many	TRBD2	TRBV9	CASSAYVAGSSYEQYF	TGTGCCAGCAGCGCCTACGTAGCGGGAAGCTCCTACGAGCAGTACTTC
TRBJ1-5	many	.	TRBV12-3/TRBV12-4	CASILQFGDSGNQPQHF	TGTGCCAGCATCCTGCAGTTTGGGGATTCGGGCAATCAGCCCCAGCATTTT
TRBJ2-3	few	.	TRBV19	CASSIRTAGTSTDTQYF	TGTGCCAGTAGTATCAGGACAGCGGGGACTAGCACAGATACGCAGTATTTT
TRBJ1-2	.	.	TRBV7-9	CASSLGYNHGYTF	TGTGCCAGCAGCCTAGGATATAACCATGGCTACACCTTC
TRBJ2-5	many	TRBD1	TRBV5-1	CASSSGQGWETQYF	TGCGCCAGCAGCTCGGGACAGGGTTGGGAGACCCAGTACTTC
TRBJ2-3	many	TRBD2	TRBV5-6	CASSLDGTTSTDTQYF	TGTGCCAGCAGCTTGGACGGGACTACAAGCACAGATACGCAGTATTTT
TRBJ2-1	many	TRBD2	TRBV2	CASSELAGQFF	TGTGCCAGCAGTGAACTAGCGGGGCAGTTCTTC
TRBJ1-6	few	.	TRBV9	CASSVEGSHNSPLHF	TGTGCCAGCAGCGTAGAAGGGAGTCATAATTCACCCCTCCACTTT
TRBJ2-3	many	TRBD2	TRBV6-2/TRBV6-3	CASRGGLAGASADTQYF	TGTGCCAGCAGAGGTGGACTAGCGGGAGCGTCGGCAGATACGCAGTATTTT
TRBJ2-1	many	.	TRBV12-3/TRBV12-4	CASSFYSLLFHNEQFF	TGTGCCAGCAGCTTTTACTCCTTGCTTTTCCACAATGAGCAGTTCTTC
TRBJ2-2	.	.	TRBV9	CASSVLGGAGELFF	TGTGCCAGCAGCGTACTCGGGGGCGCCGGGGAGCTGTTTTTT
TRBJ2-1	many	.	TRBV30	CAWSVKREQFF	TGTGCCTGGAGTGTAAAACGGGAGCAGTTCTTC
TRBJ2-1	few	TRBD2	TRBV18	CASSPQGLPGLAGPYAYNEQFF	TGTGCCAGCTCACCACAGGGATTGCCGGGACTAGCGGGGCCCTATGCTTACAATGAGCAGTTCTTC
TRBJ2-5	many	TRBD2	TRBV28	CASSFRTSRETQYF	TGTGCCAGCAGTTTCCGGACTAGCCGGGAGACCCAGTACTTC
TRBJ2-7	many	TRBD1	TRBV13	CASSVGQGFEQYF	TGTGCCAGCAGCGTGGGACAGGGATTCGAGCAGTACTTC